These 3 T cell receptor beta chains came from one sample sequenced in a study of CD4+ T cells in melanoma. Repertoires were generated with immunoSEQ multiplex PCR, while TCRdb's copy carries only in-frame clones and drops some. The sample lists roughly 60,000 clones, approximately 70% occurring once. The sample was tumor tissue. The receptors stem from a human donor with melanoma.

Only one count was recorded for this clone. CDR3 sequence reads: CASSPRAGDYEQYF. CDR3 sequence (DNA): TGTGCCAGCAGCCCTCGGGCCGGGGACTACGAGCAGTACTTC. The rearrangement links TRBV7-9 to TRBJ2-7, with TRBD2 as a possible D gene (5 bases). V lost 5 bases and J 3 bases, leaving 14 bases between the germline ends. Germline V gives CDR1 SEHNR, CDR2 FQNEAQ (reference sequence). CDR3 size: 14 residues.

J is TRBJ2-5 and V is TRBV7-2; no firm D call. The CDR3 totals 12 residues. Germline values: CDR1 SGHTA, CDR2 FQGNSA. V was clipped by 2 bases and J by 5 bases, with 6 bases between them. CDR3 nucleotide sequence: TGTGCCAGCAGCTTAAACTTGGAGACCCAGTACTTC. Translated: CASSLNLETQYF.

About this clone itself: At one end the junction does not follow the germline gene, possibly because of a read error. The V call is TRBV5-1, the J call TRBJ2-2; TRBD1 matches at 7 bases. The CDR3 loop spans 14 amino acids. Germline CDR1 is SGHRS and CDR2 is YFSETQ. This chain's CDR3 is CASSPTGNPGELFF. CDR3 in DNA: TGCGCCAGCAGCCCGACAGGGAACCCCGGGGAGCTGTTTTTT.